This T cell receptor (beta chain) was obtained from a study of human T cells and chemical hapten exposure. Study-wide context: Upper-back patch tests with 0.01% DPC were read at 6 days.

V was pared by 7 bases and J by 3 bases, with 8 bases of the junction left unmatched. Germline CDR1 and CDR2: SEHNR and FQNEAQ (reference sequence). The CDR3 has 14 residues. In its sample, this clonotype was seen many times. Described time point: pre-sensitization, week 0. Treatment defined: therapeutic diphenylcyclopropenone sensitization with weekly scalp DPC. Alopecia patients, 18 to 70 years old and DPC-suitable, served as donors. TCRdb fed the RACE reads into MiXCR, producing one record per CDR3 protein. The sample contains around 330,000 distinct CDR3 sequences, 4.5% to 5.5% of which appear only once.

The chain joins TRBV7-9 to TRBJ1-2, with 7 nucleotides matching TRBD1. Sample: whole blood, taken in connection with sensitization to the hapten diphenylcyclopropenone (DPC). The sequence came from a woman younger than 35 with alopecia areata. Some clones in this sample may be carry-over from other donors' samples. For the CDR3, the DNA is TGTGCCAGCACCTCCTCCGGGACAGACTATGGCTACACCTTC. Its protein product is CASTSSGTDYGYTF.